This T cell receptor (beta chain) was sequenced in a study of lymphopenia after photon versus proton radiotherapy. Study conclusions and caveats: Under photons, naive T cells and diversity fell while effector/memory populations rose.

The protocol was immunoSEQ multiplex PCR, while the TCRdb copy is restricted to in-frame clones and leaves out a portion. The table has approximately 150,000 clones, 70% to 90% seen once. CDR3 length: 11 amino acids. CDR1 is SQVTM and CDR2 is ANQGSEA in the germline V gene. Trimming pared 4 bases from V and 4 bases from J, leaving 5 bases between. On this clone itself: The antigen is not known.

The sequencing used peripheral blood, collected from a patient treated with photon-based radiotherapy. V usage is TRBV29-1 and J usage is TRBJ2-1; D gene unclear. This receptor was obtained from a man in his fifties or sixties with gastric cancer. CDR3 residues: CSVVEYNEQFF. The DNA of the CDR3 is TGCAGCGTTGTGGAGTACAATGAGCAGTTCTTC.